Described below is a single T cell receptor (beta chain) sequence and its context. Its target is not known. This sample stems from a study of cytotoxic CD8 clonotypes in ibrutinib-treated CLL. Notes on the study in general: The study found baseline clonality above age-matched healthy donors, tracking circulating CD8+ T-cell counts.

Clones were read by immunoSEQ multiplex PCR, and TCRdb kept only the in-frame ones, dropping some. The sample lists almost 250,000 clones; 70% were seen once. After removal of 4 bases from V and 0 bases from J, the junction contained 2 bases not matched to a gene. The CDR3 runs 14 residues. Per germline, CDR1 LNHDA and CDR2 SQIVND (reference sequence). The chain uses TRBV19 and TRBJ1-1; 7 nucleotides align to TRBD1. The sample was PBMCs, taken after 24 months of ibrutinib treatment. The clonotype comes from a human donor with chronic lymphocytic leukemia. The CDR3 sequence is CASSKGTVNTEAFF. CDR3 nucleotide sequence: TGTGCCAGTAGTAAGGGGACAGTGAACACTGAAGCTTTCTTT.